These T cell receptor beta chains were read from a single sample in a study of prognosis after radiotherapy for stage I lung cancer. Each CDR3 protein is one row after TCRdb ran MiXCR on the multiplex PCR reads. The data contain some 35,000 distinct CDR3 sequences, less than 40% of them singletons. This sample comprised PBMCs, obtained before or after stereotactic body radiation therapy (not recorded which). Receptors were obtained from a donor over 45 with non-small cell lung cancer. The conserved cysteine and the conserved F or W are not part of the CDR3 here. Fields, in order: CDR3 protein, clone size, V gene, J gene, D gene. A D gene is named only where the DNA matches it firmly. Clone size is shown for a subset of rows, as once, few, many or a class of expanded clone.

CDR3: ASSQDIYGTSGLGQF; size: many; V: TRBV3-1; J: TRBJ2-1; D: TRBD2
CDR3: AWSYVLNTGELF; size: NA; V: TRBV30; J: TRBJ2-2; D: NA
CDR3: RTGTASYEQY; size: medium-sized; V: TRBV20-1; J: TRBJ2-7; D: TRBD1
CDR3: ASSLALGTGYEQY; size: many; V: TRBV5-1; J: TRBJ2-7; D: TRBD1
CDR3: ASSPGLAGVYTGELF; size: many; V: TRBV11-3; J: TRBJ2-2; D: TRBD2
CDR3: ASTSNRRGRKLF; size: many; V: TRBV7-9; J: TRBJ1-4; D: NA
CDR3: ASSFISLGRDTQY; size: NA; V: TRBV28; J: TRBJ2-3; D: NA
CDR3: ASSELSYEQY; size: many; V: TRBV25-1; J: TRBJ2-7; D: NA
CDR3: ASSQGPNRGSVWNEQF; size: many; V: TRBV4-1; J: TRBJ2-1; D: TRBD1
CDR3: ASSKGSGIQETQY; size: many; V: TRBV11-3; J: TRBJ2-5; D: NA
CDR3: ASSSTELEQY; size: many; V: TRBV5-1; J: TRBJ2-7; D: NA
CDR3: ASSQDAGMGQPQH; size: once; V: TRBV4-1; J: TRBJ1-5; D: NA
CDR3: ASSRRGPPYEQY; size: many; V: TRBV11-2; J: TRBJ2-7; D: NA